The following is a T cell receptor (beta chain) sequence with its context. The data were taken from a study of T cell changes during pregnancy in multiple sclerosis. Sequenced by immunoSEQ multiplex PCR; TCRdb stores in-frame clones only, minus some. The sample consists of under 130,000 clones, roughly 90% of them appearing once. The material sequenced was peripheral blood, taken after pregnancy. This TCR came from a female donor with multiple sclerosis, enrolled in a pregnancy study.

CDR3 sequence reads: CASSPYNGRSYEQYF. DNA of the CDR3: TGTGCCAGCTCACCCTACAATGGCAGGTCCTACGAGCAGTACTTC. This chain connects TRBV18 to TRBJ2-7; D not certain. Trimming stripped 3 bases from V and 1 base from J, with 13 bases between. Germline V gives CDR1 KGHSH, CDR2 LQKENI. The CDR3 totals 15 residues.